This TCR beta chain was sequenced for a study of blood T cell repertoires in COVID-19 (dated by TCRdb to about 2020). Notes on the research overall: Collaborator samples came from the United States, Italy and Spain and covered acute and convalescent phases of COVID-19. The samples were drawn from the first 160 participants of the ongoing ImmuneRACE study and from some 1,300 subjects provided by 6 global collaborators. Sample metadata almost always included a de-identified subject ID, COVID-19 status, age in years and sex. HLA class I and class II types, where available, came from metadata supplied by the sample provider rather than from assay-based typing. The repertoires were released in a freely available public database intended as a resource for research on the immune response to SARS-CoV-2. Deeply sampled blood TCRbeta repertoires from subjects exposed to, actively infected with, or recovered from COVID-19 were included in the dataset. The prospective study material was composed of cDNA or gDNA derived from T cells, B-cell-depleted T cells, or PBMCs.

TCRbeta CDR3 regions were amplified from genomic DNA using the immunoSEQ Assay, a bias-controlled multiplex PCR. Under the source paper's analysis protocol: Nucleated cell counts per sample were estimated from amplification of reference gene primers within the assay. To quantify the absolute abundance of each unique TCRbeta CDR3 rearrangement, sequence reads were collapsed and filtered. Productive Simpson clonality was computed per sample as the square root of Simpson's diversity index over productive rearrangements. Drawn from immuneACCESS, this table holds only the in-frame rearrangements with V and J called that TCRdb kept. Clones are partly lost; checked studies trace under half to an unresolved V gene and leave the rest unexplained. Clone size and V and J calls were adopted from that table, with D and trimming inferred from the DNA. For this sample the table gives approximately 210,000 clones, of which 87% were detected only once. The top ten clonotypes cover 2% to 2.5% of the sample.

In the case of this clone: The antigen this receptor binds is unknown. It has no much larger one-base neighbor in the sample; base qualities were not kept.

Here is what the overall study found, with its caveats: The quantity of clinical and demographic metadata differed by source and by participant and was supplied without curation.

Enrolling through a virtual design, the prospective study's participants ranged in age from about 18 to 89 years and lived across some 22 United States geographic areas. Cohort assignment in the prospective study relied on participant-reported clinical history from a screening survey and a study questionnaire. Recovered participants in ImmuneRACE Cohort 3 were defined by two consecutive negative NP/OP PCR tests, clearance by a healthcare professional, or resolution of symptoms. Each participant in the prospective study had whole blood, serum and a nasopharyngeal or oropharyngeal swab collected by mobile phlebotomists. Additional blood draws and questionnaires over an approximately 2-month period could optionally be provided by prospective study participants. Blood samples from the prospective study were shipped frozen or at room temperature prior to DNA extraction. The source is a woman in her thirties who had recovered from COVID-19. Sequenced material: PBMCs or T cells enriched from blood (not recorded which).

The CDR3 corresponds to CASQGSSYNSPLHF. DNA sequence: TGTGCCAGCCAGGGGAGCTCCTATAATTCACCCCTCCACTTT. This chain joins TRBV5-8 to TRBJ1-6; TRBD1 could be the D gene, as 6 bases match. The CDR3 sequence holds 14 residues, the cysteine and phenylalanine included. Of all the DNA, just the CDR3 is kept, 42 bases in frame from base 1. CDR1 and CDR2, looked up from the germline V gene, are SGHTS and YDEGEE. The trim is 7 bases for V and 0 bases for J, with a gap of 8 bases between the germline ends.